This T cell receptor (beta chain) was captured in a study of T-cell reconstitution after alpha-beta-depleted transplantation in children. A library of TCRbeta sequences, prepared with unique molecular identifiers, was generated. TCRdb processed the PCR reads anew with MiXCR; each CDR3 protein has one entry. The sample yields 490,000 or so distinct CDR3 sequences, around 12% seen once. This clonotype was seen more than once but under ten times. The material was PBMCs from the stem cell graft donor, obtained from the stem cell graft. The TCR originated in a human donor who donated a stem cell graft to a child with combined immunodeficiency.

The chain's CDR3 is CASSFSRPSGRHNEQFF. CDR3 nucleotides: TGTGCCAGCAGTTTCTCCCGCCCTAGCGGGCGGCACAATGAGCAGTTCTTC. V and J are TRBV12-3 or TRBV12-4 and TRBJ2-1, with TRBD2 identical over 8 bases. This CDR3 spans 17 amino acids. V was pared by 3 bases and J by 5 bases, with 12 bases of the junction left unmatched.